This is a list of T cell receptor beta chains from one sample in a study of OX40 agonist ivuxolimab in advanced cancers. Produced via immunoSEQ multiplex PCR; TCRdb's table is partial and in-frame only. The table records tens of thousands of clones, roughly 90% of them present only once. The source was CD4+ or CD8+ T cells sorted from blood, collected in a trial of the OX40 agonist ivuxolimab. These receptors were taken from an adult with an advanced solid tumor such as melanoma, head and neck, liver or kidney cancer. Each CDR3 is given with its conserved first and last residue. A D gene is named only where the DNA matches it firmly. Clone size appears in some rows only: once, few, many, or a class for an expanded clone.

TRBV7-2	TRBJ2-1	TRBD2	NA	CASRARTSGGINEQFF	TGTGCCAGCAGGGCTCGGACTAGCGGGGGGATCAATGAGCAGTTCTTC
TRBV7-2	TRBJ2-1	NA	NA	CASSQKGGPYNEQFF	TGTGCCAGCAGCCAAAAGGGGGGCCCCTACAATGAGCAGTTCTTC
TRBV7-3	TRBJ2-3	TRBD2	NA	CASSSRLAGGSADTQYF	TGTGCCAGCAGCTCCCGACTAGCGGGAGGGAGTGCAGATACGCAGTATTTT
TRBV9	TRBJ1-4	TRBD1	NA	CASSAGTAKSNEKLFF	TGTGCCAGCAGCGCCGGGACAGCGAAGTCTAATGAAAAACTGTTTTTT
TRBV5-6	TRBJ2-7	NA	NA	CASSFAGYEQYF	TGTGCCAGCAGCTTTGCCGGTTACGAGCAGTACTTC
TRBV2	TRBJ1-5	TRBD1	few	CASSELGQGTNQPQHF	TGTGCCAGCAGTGAATTGGGACAGGGTACCAATCAGCCCCAGCATTTT
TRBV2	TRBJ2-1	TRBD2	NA	CASEGRRESYNEQFF	TGTGCCAGCGAAGGGAGGCGGGAGTCCTACAATGAGCAGTTCTTC
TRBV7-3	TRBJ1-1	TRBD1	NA	CASSQTGIRGLGTEAFF	TGTGCCAGCAGCCAGACAGGGATCCGGGGGCTTGGCACTGAAGCTTTCTTT
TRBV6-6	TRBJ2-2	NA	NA	CASSYIPPNTGELFF	TGTGCCAGCAGTTACATTCCCCCGAACACCGGGGAGCTGTTTTTT
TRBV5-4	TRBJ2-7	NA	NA	CASSSSGVIPYEQYF	TGTGCCAGCAGCAGCTCAGGGGTAATCCCCTACGAGCAGTACTTC
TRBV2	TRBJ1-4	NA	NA	CASVNRATNEKLFF	TGTGCCAGCGTCAACAGGGCGACTAATGAAAAACTGTTTTTT
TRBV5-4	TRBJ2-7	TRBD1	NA	CASSREQGFGYEQYF	TGTGCCAGCAGCCGGGAACAGGGGTTCGGCTACGAGCAGTACTTC
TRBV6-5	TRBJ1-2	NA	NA	CASSYSILGYGYTF	TGTGCCAGCAGTTACTCGATACTGGGCTATGGCTACACCTTC
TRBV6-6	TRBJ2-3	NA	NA	CASTFRGTDTQYF	TGTGCCAGCACCTTCCGGGGCACAGATACGCAGTATTTT
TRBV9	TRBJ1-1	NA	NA	CASSFGAGTEAFF	TGTGCCAGCTCATTCGGGGCAGGGACTGAAGCTTTCTTT
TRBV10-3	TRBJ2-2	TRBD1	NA	CAISGGQGKGELFF	TGTGCCATCAGTGGGGGACAGGGGAAAGGGGAGCTGTTTTTT
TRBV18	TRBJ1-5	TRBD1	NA	CASSNRGQEQPQHF	TGTGCCAGCTCAAACAGGGGGCAGGAACAGCCCCAGCATTTT
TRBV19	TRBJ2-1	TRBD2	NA	CASSIEGLAVGEQFF	TGTGCCAGTAGTATAGAGGGACTAGCTGTAGGTGAGCAGTTCTTC
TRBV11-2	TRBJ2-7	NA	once	CASSLDLWGYEQYF	TGTGCCAGCAGCTTAGATCTTTGGGGCTACGAGCAGTACTTC
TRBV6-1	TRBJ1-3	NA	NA	CASSEVDSGNTIYF	TGTGCCAGCAGTGAAGTGGACTCTGGAAACACCATATATTTT
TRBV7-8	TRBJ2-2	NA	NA	CASTKNRGGNTGELFF	TGTGCCAGCACCAAGAACAGGGGAGGGAACACCGGGGAGCTGTTTTTT
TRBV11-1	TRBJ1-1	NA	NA	CASGRRGGYITEAFF	TGTGCCAGCGGGCGTCGTGGGGGGTATATCACTGAAGCTTTCTTT
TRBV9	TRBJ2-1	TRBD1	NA	CASSVEGQGGYNEQFF	TGTGCCAGCAGCGTAGAGGGACAGGGGGGCTACAATGAGCAGTTCTTC
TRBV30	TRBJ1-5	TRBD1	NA	CAWKQQGARNQPQHF	TGTGCCTGGAAACAACAGGGGGCAAGGAATCAGCCCCAGCATTTT
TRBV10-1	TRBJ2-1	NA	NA	CASSESGQIYNEQFF	TGCGCCAGCAGTGAGTCTGGACAGATATACAATGAGCAGTTCTTC
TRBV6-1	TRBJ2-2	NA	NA	CAIPSGQGYTGELFF	TGTGCCATCCCCTCGGGGCAGGGCTACACCGGGGAGCTGTTTTTT
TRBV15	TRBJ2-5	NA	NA	CATSRAPGYSETQYF	TGTGCCACCAGCAGAGCCCCAGGGTATTCAGAGACCCAGTACTTC
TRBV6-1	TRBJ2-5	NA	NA	CASSERGSGIPYQETQYF	TGTGCCAGCAGTGAAAGAGGATCCGGGATCCCGTACCAAGAGACCCAGTACTTC
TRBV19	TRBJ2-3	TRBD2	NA	CASSIGGLAGVTDTQYF	TGTGCCAGTAGTATAGGGGGACTAGCGGGAGTCACAGATACGCAGTATTTT
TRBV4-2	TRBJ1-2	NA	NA	CASSQGRQGFYGYTF	TGTGCCAGCAGCCAGGGACGGCAGGGGTTCTATGGCTACACCTTC
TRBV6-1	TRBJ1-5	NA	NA	CASSTEGSNQPQHF	TGTGCCAGCAGTACGGAGGGAAGCAATCAGCCCCAGCATTTT
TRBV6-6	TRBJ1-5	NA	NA	CAGSASAGNQPQHF	TGTGCCGGCTCGGCTTCAGCGGGCAATCAGCCCCAGCATTTT
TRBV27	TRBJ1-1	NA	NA	CASSPRQVPLNTEAFF	TGTGCCAGCAGCCCCAGACAGGTTCCTTTGAACACTGAAGCTTTCTTT
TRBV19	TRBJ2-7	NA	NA	CASSPIQGPGEQYF	TGTGCCAGTAGTCCGATACAGGGTCCGGGGGAGCAGTACTTC
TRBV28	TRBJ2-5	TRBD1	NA	CASSLGTGAPETQYF	TGTGCCAGCAGTTTAGGGACAGGGGCCCCAGAGACCCAGTACTTC